Shown below are 32 T cell receptor beta chains from a single sample sequenced in a study of blood T cells in healthy people across ages. Then a second PCR, running about 7 to 11 cycles, was carried out with a sample-barcoded 5' primer and a J-beta primer mix. TCRdb independently ran MiXCR on the 5' RACE reads; one entry per CDR3 protein. The sample lists about 720,000 distinct CDR3 sequences; 22% were seen once. The sample was blood. Every receptor here comes from an older man in good health.

This clonotype has at least ten counts. The V and J genes are TRBV15 and TRBJ1-4; D remains ambiguous. The CDR3 is made up of 18 amino acids. Trimming left V 6 bases short and J 6 bases short, with 26 bases between. Germline lookup yields CDR1 LNHNV and CDR2 YYDKDF (reference sequence). The CDR3 coding sequence is TGTGCCACCAGAAAGGGCGGGGTTGGAACAAAAGCGGATGAAAAACTGTTTTTT. As protein: CATRKGGVGTKADEKLFF.

The chain employs TRBV12-3 or TRBV12-4 and TRBJ2-7; 8 bases are a match to TRBD1. V shed 3 bases and J 6 bases; nucleotides not matched to a gene: 7. This CDR3 is 14 amino acids long. The CDR3: CASSFGQGALEQYF. As DNA, the CDR3 is TGTGCCAGCAGTTTCGGTCAGGGGGCCCTCGAGCAGTACTTC.

The chain carries TRBV5-1 and TRBJ2-1; 9 bases fit TRBD2. V was clipped by 4 bases and J by 0 bases; unmatched bases: 2. This CDR3 is built from 15 residues. CDR1 is SGHRS and CDR2 is YFSETQ in the germline V gene. CDR3 protein: CASSRGGASYNEQFF. The DNA for the CDR3 is TGCGCCAGCAGCCGCGGGGGGGCCTCCTACAATGAGCAGTTCTTC.

This chain joins TRBV5-1 and TRBJ1-2; D perhaps matches TRBD1 (5 bases). The CDR3 length is 14 residues. V gave up 0 bases and J gave up 8 bases, with 14 bases separating them. CDR1 SGHRS and CDR2 YFSETQ come from the germline V gene. The CDR3 DNA reads as TGCGCCAGCAGCTTGGAAGGGGCAGCGAGAGGCTACACCTTC. Protein product: CASSLEGAARGYTF. Based on the CDR3 plus reference TRBV5-1 and TRBJ1-2, the full variable domain is KAGVTQTPRYLIKTRGQQVTLSCSPISGHRSVSWYQQTPGQGLQFLFEYFSETQRNKGNFPGRFSGRQFSNSRSEMNVSTLELGDSALYLCASSLEGAARGYTFGSGTRLTVV.

J is TRBJ1-3 and V is TRBV12-3 or TRBV12-4; 7 nucleotides line up with TRBD1. CDR3 length: 13 amino acids. The V gene end was trimmed by 6 bases and the J gene end by 8 bases; junction bases not matched to a gene: 7. The CDR3 DNA reads TGTGCCAGCAGCTCGAACAGGGGAGACACCATATATTTT. It yields the protein CASSSNRGDTIYF.

The sample holds a few counts of this clonotype. J is TRBJ2-4 and V is TRBV5-1, with D possibly matching TRBD2 (5 bases). There are 13 residues in the CDR3. Per germline, CDR1 SGHRS and CDR2 YFSETQ. Trimming left V 0 bases short and J 15 bases short, with 16 bases between. CDR3 sequence (DNA): TGCGCCAGCAGCTTGGATGCTAGCTCGGATTGGTACTTC. Amino acids: CASSLDASSDWYF.

The chain combines TRBV7-2 with TRBJ1-5; D gene unclear. Trimming stripped 3 bases from V and 3 bases from J, with 6 bases between. The CDR3 extends over 13 amino acids. In germline, CDR1 is SGHTA, CDR2 FQGNSA. The CDR3, as DNA: TGTGCCAGCAGCTTTGGGTACAATCAGCCCCAGCATTTT. Its protein is CASSFGYNQPQHF.

The chain combines TRBV6-5 with TRBJ1-2, with 7 bases matching TRBD1. Losses at the gene ends were 6 bases for V and 8 bases for J; bases not matched to a gene: 12. The germline CDR1 and CDR2 sequences are MNHEY and SVGAGI. This CDR3 comprises 14 residues. CDR3 region: CASSQGTGVKGYTF. Written as DNA, the CDR3 is TGTGCCAGCAGCCAAGGAACAGGGGTTAAGGGCTACACCTTC.

This clonotype was observed a few times. The rearrangement uses TRBV20-1 and TRBJ2-7, with TRBD1 matching over 7 bases. The germline V gene has CDR1 DFQATT and CDR2 SNEGSKA (reference sequence). The CDR3 extends over 15 amino acids. J gave up 2 bases and V 2 bases, and 9 bases lay outside the gene matches. This chain's CDR3 is CSARSLTGDPYEQYF. In DNA, the CDR3 is TGCAGTGCTAGATCCCTTACAGGGGACCCCTACGAGCAGTACTTC.

Here the CDR3 DNA reads TGTGCCAGCAGGGGAGGACAGCTACAGAACACTGAAGCTTTCTTT. This translates into CASRGGQLQNTEAFF. The chain carries TRBV27 and TRBJ1-1; possibly TRBD1 for D (6 bases). V shed 6 bases and J shed 1 base, with 15 bases lying between them. The CDR3 has 15 residues. Germline CDR1 MNHEY, CDR2 SMNVEV (reference sequence).

This clonotype was recorded a few times. The V and J genes are TRBV6-2 or TRBV6-3 and TRBJ2-5; TRBD1 matches 10 bases. Germline CDR1 reads MNHEY; CDR2 reads SVGEGT. Trimming at V came to 2 bases and at J to 7 bases, leaving 7 bases not matched to a gene. This CDR3 has 15 amino acids. DNA for the CDR3: TGTGCCAGCAGTTACCGGGACAGGGGTTACGGGACCCAGTACTTC. Its translation: CASSYRDRGYGTQYF.

This clonotype has a handful of counts. The rearrangement uses TRBV9 and TRBJ1-1, with 7 nucleotides matching TRBD1. Per germline, CDR1 SGDLS and CDR2 YYNGEE. V shed 4 bases and J 10 bases; nucleotides not matched to a gene: 13. This CDR3 contains 14 residues. The CDR3 DNA is TGTGCCAGCAGCCCAGACAGGGCTCCACTCGGAGCTTTCTTT. Encoded protein: CASSPDRAPLGAFF.

This clonotype showed up just a few times. The junction departs from germline at one end; a sequencing error may be responsible. The chain has TRBV29-1 and TRBJ2-4, with 9 bases lining up with TRBD1. The CDR3 consists of 14 residues. Germline-derived CDR1 and CDR2 are SQVTM and ANQGSEA. Here the CDR3 DNA reads TGCAGCGTCCAGGGACAGGGTGGCAAAAACATTCAGCACTTC. It codes for CSVQGQGGKNIQHF.

The CDR3 here is CASSNTGQGVVEQFF. The DNA of the CDR3 is TGTGCCAGCAGCAACACCGGTCAGGGGGTGGTTGAGCAGTTCTTC. This chain links TRBV12-3 or TRBV12-4 with TRBJ2-1; 7 bases agree with TRBD1. V lost 6 bases, J lost 9 bases, and 14 bases stayed unmatched. The CDR3 runs 15 residues.

A few counts support this clonotype. V usage is TRBV7-8 and J usage is TRBJ2-3; 8 bases map to TRBD2. Per germline, CDR1 SGHVS and CDR2 FQNEAQ. The V and J ends lost 2 bases and 5 bases, in that order; junction bases with no gene match: 6. This CDR3 is 15 amino acids long. The DNA for the CDR3 is TGTGCCAGCAGCTTATACGGGAGGGAAGGAGATACGCAGTATTTT. It is translated as CASSLYGREGDTQYF. Using reference TRBV7-8 and TRBJ2-3 for the parts outside the CDR3, the full variable domain is GAGVSQSPRYKVAKRGQDVALRCDPISGHVSLFWYQQALGQGPEFLTYFQNEAQLDKSGLPSDRFFAERPEGSVSTLKIQRTQQEDSAVYLCASSLYGREGDTQYFGPGTRLTVL.

The chain links TRBV20-1 to TRBJ2-5, with 7 bases lining up with TRBD1. The CDR3 sequence is 13 residues long. Trimming removed 3 bases from V and 2 bases from J; junction bases left unmatched: 3. Germline V CDR1 and CDR2: DFQATT, SNEGSKA (reference sequence). This CDR3 is CSARSTGQETQYF. CDR3 DNA: TGCAGTGCTAGGTCGACAGGGCAAGAGACCCAGTACTTC.

The chain combines TRBV6-6 with TRBJ1-2, with TRBD1 matching 7 bases. Looked up from germline, CDR1 is MNHNY and CDR2 is SVGAGI (reference sequence). V trimming: 6 bases; J trimming: 0 bases; junction bases outside the gene matches: 7. The CDR3 covers 15 residues. CDR3 sequence (DNA): TGTGCCAGCAGCAGGGGGGGATTAGCTAACTATGGCTACACCTTC. As protein: CASSRGGLANYGYTF.

This clonotype was picked up a small number of times. V is TRBV29-1 and J is TRBJ2-3; 7 nucleotides align to TRBD2. The trim removed 4 bases at V and 5 bases at J, leaving 6 bases unmatched. Germline V gene sequence: CDR1 SQVTM, CDR2 ANQGSEA. This CDR3 is built from 13 residues. The CDR3 loop reads CSVVGTGGDTQYF. CDR3 nucleotides: TGCAGCGTTGTTGGTACGGGAGGAGATACGCAGTATTTT.

This clonotype has a handful of counts. The chain uses TRBV28 and TRBJ1-1, with D possibly matching TRBD1 (5 bases). Trimming stripped 5 bases from V and 4 bases from J, with 14 bases between. CDR1 is MDHEN and CDR2 is SYDVKM in the germline V gene. The CDR3 length is 14 residues. CDR3 bases: TGTGCCAGCAGTCAGGGTATTGGGACCACTGAAGCTTTCTTT. Amino acid sequence: CASSQGIGTTEAFF.

The chain links TRBV11-2 to TRBJ1-1; D is perhaps TRBD1 (6 bases). In germline, CDR1 is SGHAT, CDR2 FQNNGV. V was trimmed by 0 bases and J by 4 bases, leaving 15 bases between them. CDR3 length: 16 amino acids. CDR3 sequence reads: CASSLDWGEGGTEAFF. The CDR3 nucleotides are TGTGCCAGCAGCTTAGATTGGGGGGAAGGGGGCACTGAAGCTTTCTTT.

The chain joins TRBV2 to TRBJ1-1, with a possible D match to TRBD1 (6 bases). The CDR3 spans 15 residues. The germline gives CDR1 SNHLY, CDR2 FYNNEI. V was shortened by 6 bases and J by 1 base, with 15 bases between the two germline ends. The DNA for the CDR3 is TGTGCCAGCAGCCTGATGGGGACACCGAACACTGAAGCTTTCTTT. Residues: CASSLMGTPNTEAFF.

The rearrangement joins TRBV6-5 to TRBJ1-4, with 12 bases lining up with TRBD1. Looked up from germline, CDR1 is MNHEY and CDR2 is SVGAGI. The J segment lost 8 bases and the V segment lost 6 bases, leaving 4 bases of the junction unmatched. The CDR3 totals 14 residues. CDR3 in amino acids: CASSRDRGREKLFF. The CDR3 DNA reads TGTGCCAGCAGCCGGGACAGGGGGCGCGAAAAACTGTTTTTT.

The rearrangement links TRBV5-1 to TRBJ2-3; 7 bases line up with TRBD2. CDR3 length: 17 residues. Unmatched junction bases numbered 9, after V lost 0 bases and J lost 2 bases. Germline V gene lookup returns CDR1 SGHRS and CDR2 YFSETQ. The CDR3 nucleotides read TGCGCCAGCAGCTTGGCCTATTCTCGGGGGGACACAGATACGCAGTATTTT. This translates into CASSLAYSRGDTDTQYF.

The CDR3 region has the DNA TGTGCCAGTAGTATAGGGGCTCAGCCCCAGCATTTT. Protein sequence: CASSIGAQPQHF. V usage is TRBV19 and J usage is TRBJ1-5; D uncertain. The CDR3 spans 12 residues. Germline CDR1 and CDR2: LNHDA and SQIVND (reference sequence). With 1 base removed from V and 6 bases from J, the gap between germline ends came to 4 bases.

V usage is TRBV5-1 and J usage is TRBJ1-2; D is unclear. Per germline, CDR1 SGHRS and CDR2 YFSETQ. The germline V and J ends were trimmed by 4 bases and 2 bases, with 15 bases remaining between them. The CDR3 extends over 15 amino acids. This CDR3 reads CASSPRSALNYGYTF. DNA for the CDR3: TGCGCCAGCAGCCCCCGTTCTGCGCTCAACTATGGCTACACCTTC.

This chain links TRBV4-1 with TRBJ2-1; the D gene is possibly TRBD2 (5 bases). Deletions cut 6 bases from V and 7 bases from J, with 19 bases between. Germline V lookup: CDR1 MGHRA, CDR2 YSYEKL. The CDR3 covers 15 residues. CDR3 sequence reads: CASRGAPERRNEQFF. The CDR3 nucleotides are TGCGCCAGCAGGGGCGCTCCGGAACGGAGGAATGAGCAGTTCTTC.

The chain recombines TRBV7-2 with TRBJ2-3, with D uncertain. The V gene lost 7 bases and the J gene lost 5 bases, with 16 bases spanning the gap. The germline gives CDR1 SGHTA, CDR2 FQGNSA. CDR3 length: 14 residues. CDR3 coding DNA: TGTGCCAGCACCCAGCCCGACGGTGGAGATACGCAGTATTTT. Residues: CASTQPDGGDTQYF.

The genes are TRBV5-1 and TRBJ2-2; D is uncertain. The V and J ends lost 0 bases and 3 bases respectively, with 9 bases between them. The CDR3 contains 15 residues. CDR1 and CDR2 (germline): SGHRS, YFSETQ. CDR3 residues: CASSLDMLDTGELFF. The CDR3 region has the DNA TGCGCCAGCAGCTTGGACATGCTGGACACCGGGGAGCTGTTTTTT.

There are a few counts of this clonotype. This rearrangement joins TRBV20-1 to TRBJ2-1, with 7 bases fitting TRBD1. CDR1 and CDR2 from the germline V gene are DFQATT and SNEGSKA (reference sequence). V dropped 1 base and J dropped 7; count of bases not matched to a gene: 7. This CDR3 spans 14 amino acids. The chain's CDR3 is CSARGRQGRNEQFF. Written as DNA, the CDR3 is TGCAGTGCTAGAGGACGACAGGGCAGGAATGAGCAGTTCTTC.

V gene TRBV6-6 combines with J gene TRBJ1-1, with D possibly matching TRBD1 (5 bases). The V end was cut by 2 bases, the J end by 8 bases, with 12 bases between. The CDR3 spans 13 residues. In germline, CDR1 is MNHNY, CDR2 SVGAGI (reference sequence). The CDR3 loop reads CASSYQTRGEAFF. The CDR3 DNA follows: TGTGCCAGCAGTTACCAAACGCGGGGCGAAGCTTTCTTT.

The chain combines TRBV15 with TRBJ2-1, with a weak D call TRBD1 (5 bases). Per germline, CDR1 LNHNV and CDR2 YYDKDF (reference sequence). V lost 3 bases and J 10 bases, leaving 10 bases between the germline ends. CDR3 length: 12 amino acids. The CDR3 DNA is TGTGCCACCAGCAGCAGGGTGGGCGAGCAGTTCTTC. The encoded protein is CATSSRVGEQFF. Looking up the rest from reference TRBV15 and TRBJ2-1 gives the full variable domain: DAMVIQNPRYQVTQFGKPVTLSCSQTLNHNVMYWYQQKSSQAPKLLFHYYDKDFNNEADTPDNFQSRRPNTSFCFLDIRSPGLGDTAMYLCATSSRVGEQFFGPGTRLTVL.

This clonotype was seen a few times. This chain uses TRBV24-1 with TRBJ2-3; the match to TRBD2 covers 13 bases. Germline loops: CDR1 KGHDR, CDR2 SFDVKD. Trimming took 2 bases from V and 4 from J; bases not matched to a gene: 2. This CDR3 is 16 amino acids long. CDR3 bases: TGTGCCACCAGTGATTGGACTAGCGGGAGCCCAGATACGCAGTATTTT. This codes for CATSDWTSGSPDTQYF.